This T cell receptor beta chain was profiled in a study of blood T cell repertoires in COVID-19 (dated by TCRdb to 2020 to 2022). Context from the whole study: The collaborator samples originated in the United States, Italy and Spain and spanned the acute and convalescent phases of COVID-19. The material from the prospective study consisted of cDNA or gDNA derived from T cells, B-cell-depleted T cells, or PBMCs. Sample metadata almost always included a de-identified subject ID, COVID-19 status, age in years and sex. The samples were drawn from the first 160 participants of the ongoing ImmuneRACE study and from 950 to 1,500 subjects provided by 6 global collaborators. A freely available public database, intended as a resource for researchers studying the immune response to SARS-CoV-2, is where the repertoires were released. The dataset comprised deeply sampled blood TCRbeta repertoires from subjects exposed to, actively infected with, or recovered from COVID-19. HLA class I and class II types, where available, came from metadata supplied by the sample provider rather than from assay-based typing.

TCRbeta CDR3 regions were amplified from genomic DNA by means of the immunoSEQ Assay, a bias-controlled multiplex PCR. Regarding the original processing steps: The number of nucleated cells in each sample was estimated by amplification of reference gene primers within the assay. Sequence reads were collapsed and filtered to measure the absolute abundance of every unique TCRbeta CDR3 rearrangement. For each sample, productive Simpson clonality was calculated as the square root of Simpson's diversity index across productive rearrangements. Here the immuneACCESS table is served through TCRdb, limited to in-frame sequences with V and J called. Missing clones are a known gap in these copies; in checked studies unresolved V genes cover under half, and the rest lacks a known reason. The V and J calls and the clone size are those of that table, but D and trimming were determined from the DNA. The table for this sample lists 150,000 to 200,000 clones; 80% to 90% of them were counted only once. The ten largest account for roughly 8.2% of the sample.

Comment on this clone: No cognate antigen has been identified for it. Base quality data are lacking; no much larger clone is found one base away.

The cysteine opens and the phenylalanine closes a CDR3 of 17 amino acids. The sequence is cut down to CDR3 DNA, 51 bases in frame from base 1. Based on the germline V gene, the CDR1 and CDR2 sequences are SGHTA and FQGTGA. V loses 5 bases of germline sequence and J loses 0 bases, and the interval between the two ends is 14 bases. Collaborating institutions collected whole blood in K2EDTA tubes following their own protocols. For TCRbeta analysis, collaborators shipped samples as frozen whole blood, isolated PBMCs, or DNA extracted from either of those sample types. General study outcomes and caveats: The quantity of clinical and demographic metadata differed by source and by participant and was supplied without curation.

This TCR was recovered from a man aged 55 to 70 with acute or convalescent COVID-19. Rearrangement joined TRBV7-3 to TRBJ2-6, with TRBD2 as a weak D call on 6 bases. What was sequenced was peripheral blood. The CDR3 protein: CASSPFGGSSGANVLTF. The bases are TGTGCCAGCAGCCCCTTTGGAGGGAGCTCTGGGGCCAACGTCCTGACTTTC. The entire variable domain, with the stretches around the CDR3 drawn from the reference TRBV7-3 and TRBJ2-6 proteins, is GAGVSQTPSNKVTEKGKYVELRCDPISGHTALYWYRQSLGQGPEFLIYFQGTGAADDSGLPNDRFFAVRPEGSVSTLKIQRTERGDSAVYLCASSPFGGSSGANVLTFGAGSRLTVL.